What follows are 26 T cell receptor beta chains derived from one specimen sequenced in a study of identical twins. TCRdb fed the 5' RACE reads into MiXCR, producing one record per CDR3 protein. The table includes under 1 million distinct CDR3 sequences, 12% detected once. These records were also assigned to another study, of yellow fever vaccine responses in identical twins.

Input material: PBMCs. Receptors were obtained from a woman aged 18-35 years in good health.

This clonotype was observed many times. The rearrangement joins TRBV5-1 to TRBJ2-4, with D possibly TRBD1 on 5 matching bases. Per germline, CDR1 SGHRS and CDR2 YFSETQ. V lost 0 bases, J lost 8 bases, and 6 bases lay in between. The CDR3 length is 12 residues. The CDR3 coding sequence is TGCGCCAGCAGCTTGGAAGGGGACATTCAGTACTTC. Its protein product is CASSLEGDIQYF.

A word on this clonotype: This may stem from a read error, because a much larger clone lies one nucleotide away. V and J are TRBV10-1 and TRBJ2-3; no clear D gene. The better agreement between TRBJ1-5 and the DNA end casts doubt on the J call. Looked up from germline, CDR1 is WNHNN and CDR2 is SYGVQD (reference sequence). This CDR3 contains 14 residues. DNA of the CDR3: TGCGCCAGCAGTGAGGTCTCCCTCACAGATACGCAGCATTTT. This gives the protein CASSEVSLTDTQHF.

There are a few counts of this clonotype. The genes are TRBV4-1 and TRBJ1-2; 7 nucleotides line up with TRBD1. This CDR3 is 16 amino acids long. The V gene's germline CDR1 is MGHRA and CDR2 YSYEKL. J lost 5 bases, V lost 2 bases, and 11 bases had no gene match. CDR3 loop: CASSQNIWGQRYGYTF. The CDR3 nucleotides read TGCGCCAGCAGCCAAAATATCTGGGGACAGAGATATGGCTACACCTTC.

This chain connects TRBV10-3 to TRBJ2-1; either TRBD1 or TRBD2 may fit D (6 bases each). The germline V and J ends were trimmed by 3 bases and 5 bases, with 17 bases remaining between them. In germline, CDR1 is ENHRY, CDR2 SYGVKD. This CDR3 region has 16 residues. The CDR3 DNA follows: TGTGCCATCAGTGAATTGGGGGCGGGGTCTCACAATGAGCAGTTCTTC. Translated: CAISELGAGSHNEQFF.

This clonotype was detected only a few times. The rearrangement uses TRBV6-5 and TRBJ1-1, with D possibly matching TRBD1 (5 bases). The CDR3 is made up of 13 amino acids. With 2 bases removed from V and 7 bases from J, the gap between germline ends came to 11 bases. CDR1 MNHEY and CDR2 SVGAGI come from the germline V gene. CDR3: CASSYPNGGEAFF. The CDR3 DNA reads as TGTGCCAGCAGTTACCCAAACGGGGGTGAAGCTTTCTTT.

This clonotype was counted between two and nine times. The chain has TRBV3-1 and TRBJ2-1; D perhaps matches TRBD1 (6 bases). The CDR3 has 15 residues. The V end lost 1 base, the J end lost 9 bases, and 16 bases lay between the germline ends. From germline, CDR1 is LGHDT and CDR2 YNNKEL (reference sequence). CDR3 nucleotides: TGTGCCAGCAGCCAAGGAACGTTAACAGGGTCTGAGCAGTTCTTC. Translated: CASSQGTLTGSEQFF.

This clonotype showed up just a few times. The genes are TRBV2 and TRBJ2-3; a weak D match, TRBD2 (6 bases). CDR1 and CDR2 (germline): SNHLY, FYNNEI. V was shortened by 8 bases and J by 4 bases, with 10 bases between the two germline ends. CDR3 length: 12 amino acids. The CDR3 loop reads CASVRDADTQYF. CDR3 nucleotides: TGTGCCAGCGTGCGGGACGCAGATACGCAGTATTTT.

This clonotype was detected only a few times. The V gene is TRBV20-1, the J gene TRBJ2-1; a possible D gene is TRBD2 (6 bases). The CDR3 length is 16 residues. V was trimmed by 3 bases and J by 4 bases, leaving 19 bases between them. The germline V gene encodes CDR1 DFQATT and CDR2 SNEGSKA (reference sequence). CDR3 sequence reads: CSARAREGGIYNEQFF. The DNA of the CDR3 is TGCAGTGCTAGGGCTCGAGAGGGCGGGATATACAATGAGCAGTTCTTC.

The V gene is TRBV5-1, the J gene TRBJ2-1, with 9 bases lining up with TRBD1. V trimming: 0 bases; J trimming: 6 bases; junction bases outside the gene matches: 4. The CDR3 spans 15 residues. Germline lookup yields CDR1 SGHRS and CDR2 YFSETQ. The CDR3 spells CASSLGDRVFNEQFF. The CDR3 nucleotides read TGCGCCAGCAGCTTGGGGGACAGGGTTTTCAATGAGCAGTTCTTC.

V and J are TRBV3-1 and TRBJ2-5; 12 nucleotides align to TRBD2. V gave up 5 bases and J gave up 2 bases; unmatched junction bases: 6. Germline CDR1 is LGHDT and CDR2 is YNNKEL (reference sequence). There are 16 residues in the CDR3. The CDR3 DNA follows: TGTGCCAGCAGCTGGCTCGGGACTAGCGGGCAAGAGACCCAGTACTTC. It codes for CASSWLGTSGQETQYF.

This sequence joins TRBV5-1 and TRBJ2-2, with D possibly called TRBD1 or TRBD2 (5 bases each). Per the germline V gene, CDR1 is SGHRS and CDR2 is YFSETQ. This CDR3 region has 15 residues. Trimming shortened V by 5 bases and J by 6 bases, and 17 bases separated the two germline ends. The CDR3, as DNA: TGCGCCAGCAGTTCCGAGTCACGGGGACCCGGGGAGCTGTTTTTT. It encodes CASSSESRGPGELFF. The whole variable domain, remainder taken from reference TRBV5-1 and TRBJ2-2, is KAGVTQTPRYLIKTRGQQVTLSCSPISGHRSVSWYQQTPGQGLQFLFEYFSETQRNKGNFPGRFSGRQFSNSRSEMNVSTLELGDSALYLCASSSESRGPGELFFGEGSRLTVL.

The rearrangement links TRBV12-3 or TRBV12-4 to TRBJ2-5; D not resolved. This CDR3 spans 13 amino acids. Trimming shortened V by 4 bases and J by 5 bases, and 11 bases separated the two germline ends. The CDR3 sequence is CASSWRPMETQYF. The CDR3 nucleotides read TGTGCCAGCAGTTGGCGTCCGATGGAGACCCAGTACTTC.

This clonotype has only a few counts. The J gene is TRBJ2-2, the V gene TRBV24-1; maybe TRBD2 (6 bases). The CDR3 is 19 residues long. V lost 3 bases, J lost 2 bases, and 21 bases lay in between. Germline V gene sequence: CDR1 KGHDR, CDR2 SFDVKD. CDR3 sequence (DNA): TGTGCCACCAGTGATATACCGGGTTTGGGGGGAGAAAACACCGGGGAGCTGTTTTTT. Translation gives CATSDIPGLGGENTGELFF.

This clonotype was seen only a few times. CDR3: CASAKTSSYNEQFF. In DNA, the CDR3 is TGCGCCAGCGCCAAGACTAGCTCCTACAATGAGCAGTTCTTC. V is TRBV5-1 and J is TRBJ2-1, with D possibly matching TRBD2 (6 bases). The germline V gene has CDR1 SGHRS and CDR2 YFSETQ. The CDR3 has 14 residues. The V end lost 7 bases, the J end lost 0 bases, and 11 bases lay between the germline ends.

This clonotype occurred a few times. The junction departs from the called germline gene at one end, perhaps through a read error. The chain joins TRBV12-3 or TRBV12-4 to TRBJ2-1; 9 bases align to TRBD2. This CDR3 is built from 16 residues. This chain's CDR3 is CASDGRREGSFNEQFF. CDR3 nucleotide sequence: TGTGCCAGCGATGGGCGGCGGGAGGGTTCCTTCAATGAGCAGTTCTTC.

Many counts were recorded for this clonotype. This chain links TRBV6-1 with TRBJ1-2; D remains unclear. V shed 5 bases and J shed 4 bases, with 20 bases lying between them. The CDR3 is 16 amino acids. The germline gives CDR1 MNHNS, CDR2 SASEGT. The CDR3 nucleotides are TGTGCCAGCAGTAGGACTCTCGAGGAGGCCAGCTATGGCTACACCTTC. It codes for CASSRTLEEASYGYTF.

The chain has TRBV7-9 and TRBJ1-6; D unresolved. V was shortened by 5 bases and J by 8 bases, with 10 bases between the two germline ends. The CDR3 has 13 residues. The V gene's germline CDR1 is SEHNR and CDR2 FQNEAQ (reference sequence). CDR3 sequence reads: CASSRPGYSPLHF. CDR3 bases: TGTGCCAGCAGCCGACCCGGGTATTCACCCCTCCACTTT.

This clonotype has a handful of counts. V and J are TRBV24-1 and TRBJ2-1, with TRBD1 identical over 11 bases. The CDR3 runs 16 residues. Germline loops: CDR1 KGHDR, CDR2 SFDVKD. Unmatched junction bases numbered 6, after V lost 3 bases and J lost 6 bases. The DNA of the CDR3 is TGTGCCACCAGTGATCGCGGACAGGGGGCTTTCAATGAGCAGTTCTTC. This encodes CATSDRGQGAFNEQFF.

V usage is TRBV9 and J usage is TRBJ2-7, with 10 bases that match TRBD1. In germline, CDR1 is SGDLS, CDR2 YYNGEE. The CDR3 has 16 residues. With 0 bases clipped from V and 4 bases from J, the junction kept 7 bases outside the gene matches. The CDR3 loop is CASSVVPGQGLYEQYV. The CDR3 DNA is TGTGCCAGCAGCGTAGTCCCGGGACAGGGGCTTTACGAGCAGTACGTC.

The chain employs TRBV4-2 and TRBJ2-2, with TRBD2 matching 15 bases. The CDR3 runs to 19 residues. The germline gives CDR1 LGHNA, CDR2 YNFKEQ. J gave up 2 bases and V 5 bases, and 9 bases lay outside the gene matches. The CDR3 region has the DNA TGTGCCAGCAGCGGACTAGCGGGAGGGCCTTTAATCAACACCGGGGAGCTGTTTTTT. Encoded protein: CASSGLAGGPLINTGELFF.

This clonotype has ten or more counts. This sequence joins TRBV2 and TRBJ2-7, with D uncertain. The CDR3 is 15 residues long. V was clipped by 8 bases and J by 1 base, with 18 bases between them. Germline V gene lookup returns CDR1 SNHLY and CDR2 FYNNEI. The CDR3 nucleotides read TGTGCCAGCGGGTCCTCGTGGGATAGGTCCTACGAGCAGTACTTC. It encodes CASGSSWDRSYEQYF.

The genes are TRBV5-4 and TRBJ2-3; 7 nucleotides line up with TRBD2. In germline, CDR1 is SGHNT, CDR2 YYREEE (reference sequence). The junction had 7 bases not matched to a gene; V was cut back by 1 base and J by 5 bases. The CDR3 loop spans 15 amino acids. The CDR3 bases are TGTGCCAGCAGCTTGTGGGGGGGAGTTAGAGATACGCAGTATTTT. Protein: CASSLWGGVRDTQYF. The entire variable domain, with the rest obtained from reference TRBV5-4 and TRBJ2-3, is as follows: ETGVTQSPTHLIKTRGQQVTLRCSSQSGHNTVSWYQQALGQGPQFIFQYYREEENGRGNFPPRFSGLQFPNYSSELNVNALELDDSALYLCASSLWGGVRDTQYFGPGTRLTVL.

This clonotype was seen more than once but under ten times. The chain links TRBV20-1 to TRBJ2-3, with D possibly TRBD2 on 6 matching bases. Germline V gene sequence: CDR1 DFQATT, CDR2 SNEGSKA (reference sequence). CDR3 size: 17 residues. V was cut by 0 bases and J by 3 bases, with 19 bases left in between. CDR3 protein: CSARDWAGLRGTDTQYF. CDR3 coding DNA: TGCAGTGCTAGAGATTGGGCGGGGCTCCGTGGGACAGATACGCAGTATTTT.

V is TRBV20-1 and J is TRBJ2-3; 8 positions match TRBD2. V lost 3 bases to trimming and J lost 6 bases; unmatched junction nucleotides: 8. The germline V gene has CDR1 DFQATT and CDR2 SNEGSKA (reference sequence). The CDR3 contains 14 residues. CDR3 DNA sequence: TGCAGTGCTAGTAACGACGGGGGGGCCGATACGCAGTATTTT. Protein product: CSASNDGGADTQYF.

This clonotype has a handful of counts. The rearrangement links TRBV12-3 or TRBV12-4 to TRBJ2-7; no clear D gene. The CDR3 has 13 amino acids. The V end lost 5 bases, the J end lost 1 base, and 9 bases lay between the germline ends. The CDR3 reads CASSHYSSYEQYF. CDR3 bases: TGTGCCAGCAGTCACTACTCGTCCTACGAGCAGTACTTC.

This clonotype was seen more than once but under ten times. V is TRBV27 and J is TRBJ2-5, with TRBD1 matching 9 bases. The CDR3 is 14 amino acids. Germline CDR1 reads MNHEY; CDR2 reads SMNVEV (reference sequence). V was clipped by 7 bases and J by 5 bases; unmatched bases: 8. Written as DNA, the CDR3 is TGTGCCAGCACTTACAGGGGGCGCGGGGAGACCCAGTACTTC. It specifies CASTYRGRGETQYF.